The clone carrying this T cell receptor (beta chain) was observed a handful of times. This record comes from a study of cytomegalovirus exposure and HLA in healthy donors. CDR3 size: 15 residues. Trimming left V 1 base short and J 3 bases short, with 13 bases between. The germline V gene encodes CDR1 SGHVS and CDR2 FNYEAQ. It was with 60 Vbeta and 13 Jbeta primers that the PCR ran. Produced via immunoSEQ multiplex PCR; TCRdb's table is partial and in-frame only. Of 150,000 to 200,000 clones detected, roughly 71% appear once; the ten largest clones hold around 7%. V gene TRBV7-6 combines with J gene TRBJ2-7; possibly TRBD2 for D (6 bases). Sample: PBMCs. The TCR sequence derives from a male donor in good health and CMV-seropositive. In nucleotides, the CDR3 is TGTGCCAGCAGCTTAGGAGGAGGGGCGGGCTACGAGCAGTACTTC. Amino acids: CASSLGGGAGYEQYF.